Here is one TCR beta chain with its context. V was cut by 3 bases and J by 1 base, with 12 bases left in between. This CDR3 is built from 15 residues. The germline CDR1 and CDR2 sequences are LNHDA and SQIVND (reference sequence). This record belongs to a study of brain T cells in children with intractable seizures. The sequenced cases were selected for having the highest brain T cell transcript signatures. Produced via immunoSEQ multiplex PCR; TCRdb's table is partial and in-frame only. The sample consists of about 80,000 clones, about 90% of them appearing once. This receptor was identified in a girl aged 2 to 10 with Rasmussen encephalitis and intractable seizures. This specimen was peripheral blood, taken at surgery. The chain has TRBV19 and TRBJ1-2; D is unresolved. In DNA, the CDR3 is TGTGCCAGTAGTATGTTGGGGATAAGTAACTATGGCTACACCTTC. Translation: CASSMLGISNYGYTF.